This T cell receptor (beta chain) came from a study of T cell repertoires in cytomegalovirus infection. On the study more broadly: Public TCR beta signatures indicated both CMV infection and matching HLA type.

TCRdb itself ran the reads through MiXCR, one entry per CDR3 protein. Of over 300,000 distinct CDR3 sequences in the sample, around 9.5% are singletons; the top ten hold approximately 4.7%. This CDR3 spans 14 amino acids. Trimming pared 3 bases from V and 7 bases from J, leaving 15 bases between. CDR1 and CDR2 (germline): SGHTA, FQGNSA. Findings and limits, study-wide: HLA-C-restricted TCR beta clonotypes specific for CMV led the ex vivo response. Carriers of CMV and the relevant HLA type were discriminated by public TCR beta frequency.

There are many counts of this clonotype. Its matching antigen is unknown. The sample comprised PBMCs. The source of this sequence is a human donor in good health (CMV status not recorded). Some clones in this sample may be carry-over from other donors' samples. The V gene is TRBV7-2, the J gene TRBJ1-2; possible D gene TRBD1, 6 bases. The CDR3 sequence: CASSLFVQGGGYTF. In nucleotides, the CDR3 is TGTGCCAGCAGCTTGTTCGTACAGGGTGGTGGCTACACCTTC.